The T cell receptor beta chain under discussion was sequenced for a study of neurological immune-mediated disorders. This clonotype showed up many times. This CDR3 has 16 residues. CDR1 and CDR2 from the germline V gene are SGHDN and FVKESK. V was cut by 2 bases and J by 1 base, with 12 bases left in between. TCRdb analysed the 5' RACE reads with MiXCR anew, one entry per CDR3 protein. Of 50,000 to 65,000 distinct CDR3 sequences listed, around 3.6% were seen once; the top ten hold 1.5% to 2%. This chain uses TRBV14 with TRBJ2-4; D might be TRBD1 or TRBD2, each matching 5 bases. The sample consisted of PBMCs. This TCR derives from a man aged 30 to 39 with multiple sclerosis. CDR3 bases: TGTGCCAGCAGCCAATCGAGAGGGGAGGCCAAAAACATTCAGTACTTC. Translating it yields CASSQSRGEAKNIQYF.